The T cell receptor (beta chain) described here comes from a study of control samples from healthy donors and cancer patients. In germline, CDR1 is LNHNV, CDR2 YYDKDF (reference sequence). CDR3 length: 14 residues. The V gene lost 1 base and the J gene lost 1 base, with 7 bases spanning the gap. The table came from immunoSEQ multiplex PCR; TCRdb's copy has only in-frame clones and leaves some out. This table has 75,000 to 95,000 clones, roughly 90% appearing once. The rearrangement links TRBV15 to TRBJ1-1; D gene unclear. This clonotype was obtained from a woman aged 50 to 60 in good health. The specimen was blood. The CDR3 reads CATSRVYGNTEAFF. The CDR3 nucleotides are TGTGCCACCAGCAGAGTCTATGGGAACACTGAAGCTTTCTTT.